This T cell receptor beta chain comes out of a study of CD8+ T cells in alopecia areata. The overall study: Among treated patients, oral tofacitinib was administered at 5 to 10 mg twice daily.

Reverse transcribed after extraction, RNA yielded cDNA as the sequencing template. This table comes from immunoSEQ multiplex PCR, and its TCRdb copy is limited to in-frame clones, with some not included. Among some 120,000 clones listed, less than 75% were seen once. Germline assignment: CDR1 SEHNR and CDR2 FQNEAQ (reference sequence). The CDR3 contains 13 residues. Trimming shortened V by 5 bases and J by 0 bases, and 8 bases separated the two germline ends. The treatment is: oral pan-JAK inhibitor, 5-10 mg twice daily. The source was CD8+ T cells sorted from blood, collected at week 24, from a patient treated with tofacitinib. The gene calls are TRBV7-9 and TRBJ2-7, with D tentatively TRBD2 (5 bases). The receptor's source is a human donor with alopecia areata. DNA of the CDR3: TGTGCCAGCAGCATCGGGATCTCCTACGAGCAGTACTTC. It encodes CASSIGISYEQYF.